Listed below are T cell receptor beta chains from one sample, sequenced in a study of blood T cell repertoires in COVID-19. Assay: immunoSEQ multiplex PCR; the TCRdb copy retains only in-frame clones and omits some. In the table there are approximately 88,000 clones, about 83% of which are singletons. What was sequenced was peripheral blood. The source of these receptors is a human donor in a cohort sampled during active COVID-19. Both conserved end residues are part of each CDR3. Size is stated for part of the rows, as once, few or many counts, or as a class when the clone is expanded.

v_call clone_size cdr3_aa
TRBV2 NA CASSDPTAANYGYTF
TRBV28 NA CASRHGQGANLF
TRBV19 NA CASSIEFSIAGDSYEQYF
TRBV7-8 NA CASSHPQPFTARETQYF
TRBV29-1 few CSVLTTNYGYTF
TRBV5-4 once CASSLQTGGKGEQFF
TRBV5-4 NA CASSAVRQFDEQYF
TRBV25-1 NA CASSDGRNTEAFF
TRBV10-3 NA CAIGTGTWDTEAFF
TRBV6-2/TRBV6-3 NA CASSARDYGYTF
TRBV20-1 NA CSARPYYEQYF
TRBV6-5 once CASSRVGGTIYF
TRBV6-1 NA CASSERGTSGRYTQYF
TRBV28 NA CASSGGLAGPRYEQYF
TRBV30 NA CAWSAGVGDTQYF
TRBV30 NA CAWNFGSYGYTF
TRBV24-1 NA CATRARGAGQQETQYF
TRBV4-3 NA CASSRQREDPYNEQFF
TRBV7-9 NA CASSLTVGDEKLFF
TRBV28 few CASSLGGDRRYEQYF
TRBV21-1 once CASSKSRENPQETQYF
TRBV7-3 NA CASSSGQGPDNEQFF
TRBV28 NA CASSADLSEETQYF
TRBV27 NA CASSLTGIVNSPLHF
TRBV2 NA CASSEGQGIEAFF
TRBV28 NA CASSLLGRGNEQFF